The 13 T cell receptor beta chains reported below all come from one sample, sequenced in a study of fetal regulatory T cell absence and autoimmunity. Libraries were prepared by immunoSEQ multiplex PCR; TCRdb keeps only in-frame clonotypes and omits some of them. The repertoire consists of around 45,000 clones, with about 80% occurring once and the leading ten covering around 0.43%. The material sequenced was cord blood. These receptors all stem from a newborn boy with IPEX syndrome.

The gene calls are TRBV6-5 and TRBJ1-2; TRBD1 might be the D (5 bases). CDR1 is MNHEY and CDR2 is SVGAGI in the germline V gene. CDR3 size: 12 residues. V was pared by 6 bases and J by 5 bases, with 10 bases between. The CDR3 sequence is CASSGTAYGYTF. In DNA form, the CDR3 reads TGTGCCAGCAGCGGGACCGCGTATGGCTACACCTTC.

The chain has TRBV2 and TRBJ2-7, with 7 positions matching TRBD1. With 3 bases clipped from V and 2 bases from J, the junction kept 10 bases outside the gene matches. CDR1 SNHLY and CDR2 FYNNEI come from the germline V gene. This CDR3 has 16 amino acids. In DNA, the CDR3 is TGTGCCAGCAGTGAGCCTGAGGGGACAGCAACCTACGAGCAGTACTTC. It translates to CASSEPEGTATYEQYF.

The CDR3 nucleotides read TGTGCCAGCAGCCGTCTTAGCGACGAGCAGTACTTC. Protein: CASSRLSDEQYF. The genes are TRBV11-3 and TRBJ2-7; TRBD2 is a possible D gene (5 bases). V was trimmed by 5 bases and J by 5 bases, leaving 10 bases between them. The germline V gene has CDR1 SGHNT and CDR2 YENEEA. The length of the CDR3 is 12 residues.

The genes are TRBV27 and TRBJ2-7, with 9 bases matching TRBD2. J lost 5 bases, V lost 3 bases, and 5 bases had no gene match. The germline CDR1 and CDR2 sequences are MNHEY and SMNVEV (reference sequence). This CDR3 region has 14 residues. CDR3 protein: CASSFYSGSNEQYF. The CDR3 DNA sequence: TGTGCCAGCAGTTTTTATAGCGGGAGTAACGAGCAGTACTTC.

The chain uses TRBV13 and TRBJ1-2; D might be TRBD1 (5 bases). From germline, CDR1 is PRHDT and CDR2 FYEKMQ (reference sequence). Trimming stripped 1 base from V and 6 bases from J, with 12 bases between. This CDR3 region has 14 residues. CDR3 loop: CASSLAPGQNGYTF. CDR3 nucleotide sequence: TGTGCCAGCAGCTTAGCTCCAGGGCAAAATGGCTACACCTTC.

This chain uses TRBV27 with TRBJ2-7; 10 nucleotides match TRBD2. The CDR3 sequence is 15 residues long. J was trimmed by 0 bases and V by 2 bases; bases with no gene match: 1. CDR1 is MNHEY, CDR2 SMNVEV, per germline (reference sequence). The CDR3 protein is CASSLSGRASYEQYF. Here the CDR3 DNA reads TGTGCCAGCAGTTTAAGCGGGAGGGCCTCCTACGAGCAGTACTTC.

The chain is built from TRBV7-8 and TRBJ2-6; weak D call: TRBD1 (7 bases). This CDR3 has 18 residues. V shed 4 bases and J shed 0 bases, with 16 bases lying between them. CDR1 is SGHVS, CDR2 FQNEAQ, per germline. The CDR3 loop is CASSYRQGGISGANVLTF. Written as DNA, the CDR3 is TGTGCCAGCAGCTATCGACAGGGAGGCATCTCTGGGGCCAACGTCCTGACTTTC.

CDR3 sequence reads: CASSLVVASGGQETQYF. The CDR3 DNA follows: TGTGCCAGCAGCTTAGTGGTGGCTAGCGGGGGGCAAGAGACCCAGTACTTC. The chain couples TRBV11-2 to TRBJ2-5, with 11 positions matching TRBD2. The CDR3 loop spans 17 amino acids. The germline V gene has CDR1 SGHAT and CDR2 FQNNGV. V lost 1 base to trimming and J lost 2 bases; unmatched junction nucleotides: 6.

The rearrangement links TRBV27 to TRBJ1-1, with 7 bases that match TRBD1. CDR1 is MNHEY, CDR2 SMNVEV, per germline (reference sequence). The CDR3 is 14 amino acids. Trimming cost V 3 bases and J 3 bases; bases outside gene matches: 4. CDR3 sequence (DNA): TGTGCCAGCAGTTTCTCAGGGGGGGACACTGAAGCTTTCTTT. It yields the protein CASSFSGGDTEAFF.

This clone has a single count. The chain is built from TRBV30 and TRBJ1-1; perhaps TRBD1 as D (6 bases). V gave up 0 bases and J gave up 0 bases, with 8 bases separating them. Germline assignment: CDR1 GTSNPN and CDR2 SVGIG (reference sequence). This CDR3 comprises 14 residues. For the CDR3, the DNA is TGTGCCTGGAGTGTCAGGGGACTGAACACTGAAGCTTTCTTT. Protein sequence: CAWSVRGLNTEAFF. Full variable domain (remainder filled in from reference TRBV30 and TRBJ1-1): SQTIHQWPATLVQPVGSPLSLECTVEGTSNPNLYWYRQAAGRGLQLLFYSVGIGQISSEVPQNLSASRPQDRQFILSSKKLLLSDSGFYLCAWSVRGLNTEAFFGQGTRLTVV.

The chain couples TRBV5-4 to TRBJ2-7, with D hard to call. There are 14 residues in the CDR3. Germline-derived CDR1 and CDR2 are SGHNT and YYREEE (reference sequence). Between the trimmed V and J ends, which lost 4 bases and 0 bases, there was a span of 11 bases. The chain's CDR3 is CASSVDPSSYEQYF. CDR3 coding DNA: TGTGCCAGCAGCGTGGACCCGAGCTCCTACGAGCAGTACTTC.

The rearrangement joins TRBV4-1 to TRBJ1-2; no firm D call. V lost 1 base and J lost 5, with 5 bases in between. This CDR3 contains 12 residues. The germline V gene has CDR1 MGHRA and CDR2 YSYEKL. CDR3: CASSQGRYGYTF. In nucleotides, the CDR3 is TGCGCCAGCAGCCAAGGGAGATATGGCTACACCTTC.

This clone occurred a few times. The rearrangement links TRBV18 to TRBJ2-5; no definite D call. The germline CDR1 and CDR2 sequences are KGHSH and LQKENI. V was shortened by 1 base and J by 2 bases, with 2 bases between the two germline ends. The CDR3 length is 12 residues. This CDR3 reads CASSPQQETQYF. The CDR3 coding sequence is TGTGCCAGCTCACCACAGCAAGAGACCCAGTACTTC.